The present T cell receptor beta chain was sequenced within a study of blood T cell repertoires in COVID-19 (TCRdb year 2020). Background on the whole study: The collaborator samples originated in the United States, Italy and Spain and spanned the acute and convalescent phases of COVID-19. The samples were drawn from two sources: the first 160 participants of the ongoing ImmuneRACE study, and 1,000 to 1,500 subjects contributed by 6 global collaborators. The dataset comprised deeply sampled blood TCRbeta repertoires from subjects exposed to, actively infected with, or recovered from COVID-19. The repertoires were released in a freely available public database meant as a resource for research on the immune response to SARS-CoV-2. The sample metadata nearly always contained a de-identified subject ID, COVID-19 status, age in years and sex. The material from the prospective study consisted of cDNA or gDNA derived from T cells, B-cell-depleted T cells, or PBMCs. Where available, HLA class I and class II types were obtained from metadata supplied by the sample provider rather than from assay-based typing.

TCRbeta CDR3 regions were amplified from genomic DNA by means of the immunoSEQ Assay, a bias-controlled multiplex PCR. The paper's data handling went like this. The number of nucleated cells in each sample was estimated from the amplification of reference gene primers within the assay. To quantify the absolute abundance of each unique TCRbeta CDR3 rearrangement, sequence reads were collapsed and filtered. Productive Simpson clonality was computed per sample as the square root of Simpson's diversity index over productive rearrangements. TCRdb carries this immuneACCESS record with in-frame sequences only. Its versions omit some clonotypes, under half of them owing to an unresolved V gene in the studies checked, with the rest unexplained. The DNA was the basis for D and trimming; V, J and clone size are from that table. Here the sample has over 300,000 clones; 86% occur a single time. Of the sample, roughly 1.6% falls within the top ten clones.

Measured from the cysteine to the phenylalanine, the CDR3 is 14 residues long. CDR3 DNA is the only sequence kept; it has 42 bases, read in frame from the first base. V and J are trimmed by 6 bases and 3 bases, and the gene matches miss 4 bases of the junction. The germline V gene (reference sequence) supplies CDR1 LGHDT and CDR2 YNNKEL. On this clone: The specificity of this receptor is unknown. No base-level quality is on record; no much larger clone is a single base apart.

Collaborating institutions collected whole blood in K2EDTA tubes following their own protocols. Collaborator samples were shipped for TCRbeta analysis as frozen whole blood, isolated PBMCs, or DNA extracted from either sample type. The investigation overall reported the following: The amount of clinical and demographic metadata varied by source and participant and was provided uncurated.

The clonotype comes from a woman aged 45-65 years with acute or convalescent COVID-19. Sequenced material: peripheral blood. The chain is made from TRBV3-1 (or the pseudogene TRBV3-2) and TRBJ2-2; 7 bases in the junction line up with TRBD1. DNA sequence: TGTGCCAGCAGTTGGGACAGTTACACCGGGGAGCTGTTTTTT. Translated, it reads CASSWDSYTGELFF.